This TCR beta chain was sequenced in a study of blood T cells in healthy people across ages. Losses at the gene ends were 5 bases for V and 6 bases for J; bases not matched to a gene: 9. This CDR3 has 16 residues. Per germline, CDR1 SGHTA and CDR2 FQGNSA. The use of a sample-barcoded 5' primer and a J-beta primer mix characterized a second PCR of roughly 6 to 11 cycles. TCRdb re-called the 5' RACE reads through MiXCR, storing one row per CDR3 protein. Among about 1.7 million distinct CDR3 sequences listed, roughly 30% were seen once. The study, taken as a whole, reports: Measured against age, TCR beta diversity per million T cells decreased in a roughly linear manner.

Concerning this clonotype: The antigen remains undetermined.

The sequence was collected from a woman younger than 45 in good health. The chain is built from TRBV7-2 and TRBJ2-1, with TRBD2 identical over 11 bases. The specimen sequenced was blood. The CDR3 sequence is CASSSSGGAIGNEQFF. The CDR3 DNA follows: TGTGCCAGCAGCAGTAGCGGGGGGGCAATTGGCAATGAGCAGTTCTTC.